This T cell receptor (beta chain) was captured in a study of cytomegalovirus exposure and HLA in healthy donors. This clone was counted a few times. Its antigen is as yet unknown. 13 Jbeta primers and 60 Vbeta primers were used for the PCR. The repertoire was sequenced with immunoSEQ multiplex PCR; TCRdb's copy has only in-frame clones and lacks some. The sample lists about 140,000 clones; 88% were seen once. Study-wide findings and caveats: Immune exposure was documented only through CMV serostatus.

Sequenced sample: PBMCs. The sequence was obtained from a woman aged 40-49 years in good health and CMV-seronegative.

The CDR3 here is CASTRKRAGTGELFF. The DNA of the CDR3 is TGTGCCAGTACCCGCAAGCGGGCGGGAACCGGGGAGCTGTTTTTT. The chain uses TRBV19 and TRBJ2-2; possibly TRBD2 for D (6 bases). Per the germline V gene, CDR1 is LNHDA and CDR2 is SQIVND (reference sequence). The CDR3 consists of 15 residues. V shed 7 bases and J shed 5 bases, with 17 bases lying between them. The full variable domain, rest sourced from reference TRBV19 and TRBJ2-2, is DGGITQSPKYLFRKEGQNVTLSCEQNLNHDAMYWYRQDPGQGLRLIYYSQIVNDFQKGDIAEGYSVSREKKESFPLTVTSAQKNPTAFYLCASTRKRAGTGELFFGEGSRLTVL.